These 3 T cell receptor beta chains originate from one sample sequenced in a study of blood T cell repertoires in COVID-19. Clones were sequenced by immunoSEQ multiplex PCR, and TCRdb holds only the in-frame ones, with some missing. The profile shows 170,000 or so clones, over 75% of them singletons. Sequenced: PBMCs or T cells enriched from blood (not recorded which). Receptors were obtained from a woman in her late teens or twenties who had recovered from COVID-19.

This clone was seen a few times. This chain joins TRBV4-1 and TRBJ1-3; weak D call: TRBD1 (6 bases). Germline-derived CDR1 and CDR2 are MGHRA and YSYEKL. This CDR3 is 16 amino acids long. V lost 0 bases and J 3 bases, leaving 12 bases between the germline ends. This chain's CDR3 is CASSQDPGAGGNTIYF. CDR3 DNA: TGCGCCAGCAGCCAAGATCCAGGGGCAGGTGGAAACACCATATATTTT.

The genes are TRBV5-1 and TRBJ1-6; 7 bases agree with TRBD1. Germline trimming cut 0 bases from V and 7 bases from J; bases unmatched to any gene: 4. Germline V gives CDR1 SGHRS, CDR2 YFSETQ. The CDR3 length is 15 residues. CDR3 loop: CASSLDRGGNSPLHF. The CDR3 region has the DNA TGCGCCAGCAGCTTGGACAGGGGCGGGAATTCACCCCTCCACTTT.

The chain has TRBV5-4 and TRBJ2-2; D call uncertain. The CDR3 runs to 15 residues. Germline values: CDR1 SGHNT, CDR2 YYREEE (reference sequence). The V end was cut by 2 bases, the J end by 1 base, with 9 bases between. This CDR3 reads CASSFASGNTGELFF. The DNA for the CDR3 is TGTGCCAGCAGCTTTGCTAGTGGGAACACCGGGGAGCTGTTTTTT. Looking up the rest from reference TRBV5-4 and TRBJ2-2 gives the full variable domain: ETGVTQSPTHLIKTRGQQVTLRCSSQSGHNTVSWYQQALGQGPQFIFQYYREEENGRGNFPPRFSGLQFPNYSSELNVNALELDDSALYLCASSFASGNTGELFFGEGSRLTVL.